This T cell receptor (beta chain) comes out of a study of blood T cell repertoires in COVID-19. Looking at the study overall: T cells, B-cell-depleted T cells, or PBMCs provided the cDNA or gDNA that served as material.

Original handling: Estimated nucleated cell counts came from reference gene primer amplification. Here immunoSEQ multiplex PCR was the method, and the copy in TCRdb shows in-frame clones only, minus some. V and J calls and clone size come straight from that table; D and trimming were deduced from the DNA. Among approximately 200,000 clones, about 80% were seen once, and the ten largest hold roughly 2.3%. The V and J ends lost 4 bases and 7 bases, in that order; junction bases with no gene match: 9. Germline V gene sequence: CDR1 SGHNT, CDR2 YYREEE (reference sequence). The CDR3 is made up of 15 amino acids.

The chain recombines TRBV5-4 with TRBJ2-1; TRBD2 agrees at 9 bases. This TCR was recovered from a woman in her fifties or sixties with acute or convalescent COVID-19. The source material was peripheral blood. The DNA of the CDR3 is TGTGCCAGCAGCGTTCGACTAGCGGCGGGGAATGAGCAGTTCTTC. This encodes CASSVRLAAGNEQFF.